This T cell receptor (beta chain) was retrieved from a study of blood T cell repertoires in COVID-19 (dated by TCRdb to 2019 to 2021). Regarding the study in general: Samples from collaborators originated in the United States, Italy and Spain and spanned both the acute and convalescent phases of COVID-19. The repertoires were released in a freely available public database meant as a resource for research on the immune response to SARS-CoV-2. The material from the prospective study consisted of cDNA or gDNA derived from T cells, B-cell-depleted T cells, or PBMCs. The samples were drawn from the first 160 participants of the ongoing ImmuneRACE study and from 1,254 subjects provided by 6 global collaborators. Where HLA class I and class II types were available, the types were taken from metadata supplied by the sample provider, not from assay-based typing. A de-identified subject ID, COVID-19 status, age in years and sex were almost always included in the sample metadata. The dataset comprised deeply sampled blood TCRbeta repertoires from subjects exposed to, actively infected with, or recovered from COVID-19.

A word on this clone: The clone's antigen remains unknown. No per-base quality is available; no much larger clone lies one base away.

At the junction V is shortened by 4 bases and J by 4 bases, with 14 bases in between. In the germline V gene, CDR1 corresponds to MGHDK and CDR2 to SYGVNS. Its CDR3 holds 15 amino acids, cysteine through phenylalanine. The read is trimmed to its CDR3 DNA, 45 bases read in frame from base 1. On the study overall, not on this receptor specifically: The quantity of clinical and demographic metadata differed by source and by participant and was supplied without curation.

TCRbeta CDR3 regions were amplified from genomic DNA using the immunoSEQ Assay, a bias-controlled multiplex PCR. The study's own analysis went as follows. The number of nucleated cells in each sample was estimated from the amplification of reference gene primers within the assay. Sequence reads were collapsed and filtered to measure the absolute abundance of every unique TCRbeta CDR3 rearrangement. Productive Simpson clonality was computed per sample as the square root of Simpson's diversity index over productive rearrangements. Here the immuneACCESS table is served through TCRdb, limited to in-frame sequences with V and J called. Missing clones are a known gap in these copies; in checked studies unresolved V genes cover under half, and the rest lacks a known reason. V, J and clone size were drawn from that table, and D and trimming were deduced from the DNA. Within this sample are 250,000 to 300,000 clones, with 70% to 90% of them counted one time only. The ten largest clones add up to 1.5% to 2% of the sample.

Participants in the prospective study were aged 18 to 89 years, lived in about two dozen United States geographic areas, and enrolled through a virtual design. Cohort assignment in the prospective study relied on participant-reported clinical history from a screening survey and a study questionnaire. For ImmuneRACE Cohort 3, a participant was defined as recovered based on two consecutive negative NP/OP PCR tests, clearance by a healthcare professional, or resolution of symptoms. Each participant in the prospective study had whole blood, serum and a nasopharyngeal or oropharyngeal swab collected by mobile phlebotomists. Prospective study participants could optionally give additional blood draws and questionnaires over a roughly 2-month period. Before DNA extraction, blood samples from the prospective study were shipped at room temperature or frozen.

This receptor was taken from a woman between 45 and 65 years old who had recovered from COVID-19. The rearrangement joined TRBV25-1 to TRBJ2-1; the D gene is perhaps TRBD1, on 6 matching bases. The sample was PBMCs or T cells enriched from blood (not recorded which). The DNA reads TGTGCCAGCAGTGCTCCATGGACAGAGTACAATGAGCAGTTCTTC. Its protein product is CASSAPWTEYNEQFF. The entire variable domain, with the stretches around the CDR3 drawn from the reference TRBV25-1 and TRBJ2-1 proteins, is EADIYQTPRYLVIGTGKKITLECSQTMGHDKMYWYQQDPGMELHLIHYSYGVNSTEKGDLSSESTVSRIRTEHFPLTLESARPSHTSQYLCASSAPWTEYNEQFFGPGTRLTVL.